A selection of T cell receptor beta chains follows, all from one sample in a study of identical twins. MiXCR, applied by TCRdb to the 5' RACE reads, yields one record per CDR3 protein. Of more than 1.5 million distinct CDR3 sequences in the sample, about 32% were seen once. Sample: cord blood. The source of these receptors is a newborn girl in good health. CDR3s leave out the opening cysteine and the closing phenylalanine or tryptophan. The D gene is left open where the match is weak.

v_call	d_call	j_call	cdr3_aa
TRBV7-6	NA	TRBJ1-2	ASSLARGAHGYT
TRBV4-2	NA	TRBJ2-4	ASSQARGGDLVPVYNEQY
TRBV5-8	NA	TRBJ1-1	ASSPVRGKNTEAF
TRBV7-2	TRBD1	TRBJ1-2	ASSLDWTGSGYT
TRBV25-1	NA	TRBJ1-3	ASSESGTAGNTIY
TRBV15	TRBD1	TRBJ1-1	ATFKGAPMNTEAF
TRBV4-2	NA	TRBJ2-3	ASSPAGLVGGDTQY
TRBV10-3	NA	TRBJ2-7	AISESKGRGDERY
TRBV11-3	TRBD2	TRBJ2-1	ASSSRTSGIADEQF
TRBV29-1	TRBD2	TRBJ2-3	SVRAGVRTDTQY
TRBV3-1	TRBD2	TRBJ2-3	ASSPAPGRGGTDTQY
TRBV5-4	NA	TRBJ2-4	ACSWEGAPKNIQY
TRBV18	NA	TRBJ1-2	ASSPRRKAYGYT
TRBV20-1	TRBD2	NA	SARGRTSGRTLQTQY
TRBV5-1	TRBD1	TRBJ1-2	ASATRTGDGYT
TRBV7-2	NA	TRBJ2-4	ANSFRVAKNIQY
TRBV5-1	NA	TRBJ1-5	ASSLGESNSNQPQH
TRBV2	TRBD2	TRBJ2-5	ASSERGLASRVDETQY
TRBV27	NA	TRBJ1-5	ASSLLGSSNQPQH
TRBV20-1	TRBD1	TRBJ2-7	SALKGAAVYYEQY
TRBV29-1	TRBD2	TRBJ2-1	SVEGVAGVNEQF
TRBV6-1	NA	TRBJ1-5	ASSPPPDRPKSNQPQH
TRBV6-5	NA	TRBJ2-7	ASSYSKSVGTYEQY
TRBV2	NA	TRBJ2-1	ASSEIGSSYNEQF
TRBV2	TRBD2	TRBJ2-1	ASSTGTSLYNEQF
TRBV25-1	TRBD1	TRBJ1-4	ASSELDRPNEKLF